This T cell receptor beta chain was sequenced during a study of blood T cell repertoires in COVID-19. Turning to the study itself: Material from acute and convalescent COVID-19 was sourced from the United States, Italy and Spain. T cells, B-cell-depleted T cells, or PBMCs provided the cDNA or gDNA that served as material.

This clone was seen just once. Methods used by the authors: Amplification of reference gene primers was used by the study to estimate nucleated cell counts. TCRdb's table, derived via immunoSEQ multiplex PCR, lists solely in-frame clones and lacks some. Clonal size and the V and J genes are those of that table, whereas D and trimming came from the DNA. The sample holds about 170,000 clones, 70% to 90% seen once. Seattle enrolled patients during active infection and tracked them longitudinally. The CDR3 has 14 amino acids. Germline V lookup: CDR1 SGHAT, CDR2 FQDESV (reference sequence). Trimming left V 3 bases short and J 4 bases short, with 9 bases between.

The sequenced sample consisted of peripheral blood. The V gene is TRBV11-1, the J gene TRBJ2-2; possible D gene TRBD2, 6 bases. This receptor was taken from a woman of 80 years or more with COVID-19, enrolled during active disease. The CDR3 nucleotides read TGTGCCAGCAGCTTGGGGGGTGGCACCGGGGAGCTGTTTTTT. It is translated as CASSLGGGTGELFF.